This record concerns one TCR beta chain sequence. Investigators spread the genomic DNA of each subset evenly over several immunoSEQ plates. Per the study methods: ImmunoSEQ sequences covered only the junction and lacked quality scores; filtering therefore differed. TCRdb keeps only in-frame clones here, not all; method: immunoSEQ multiplex PCR. D and trimming come from the DNA, and the V and J calls and clone size come from that table. The sample has about 2.4 million clones; around 94% are singletons. The junction had 12 bases not matched to a gene; V was cut back by 5 bases and J by 7 bases. The CDR3 covers 16 residues. Germline V lookup: CDR1 PRHDT, CDR2 FYEKMQ (reference sequence). The data stem from a study of shared clonotypes between healthy human individuals.

The chain is built from TRBV13 and TRBJ2-7, with TRBD2 matching 12 bases. Material: naive CD4+ T cells sorted from blood. Subset reported: CD45RA+ positively selected. This sequence was found in a man between 18 and 29 years old in good health. As DNA, the CDR3 is TGTGCCAGCAGCCTACGGGCTAGCGGGAGGGCCGGTGAGCAGTACTTC. Translated, it gives CASSLRASGRAGEQYF.